This TCR beta chain came from a study of response to subunit inactivated influenza vaccine. With respect to this clonotype: Its antigen is not identified.

Between the trimmed V and J ends, which lost 3 bases and 3 bases, there was a span of 13 bases. Per the germline V gene, CDR1 is SQVTM and CDR2 is ANQGSEA. The CDR3 is 14 amino acids. Broader study findings: The authors offered the suggestion that each seasonal influenza vaccination recruits few new T cells.

TCRdb independently ran MiXCR on the RT-PCR reads; one entry per CDR3 protein. The sample has a few hundred thousand distinct CDR3 sequences; around a fifth are singletons. This sequence originates from a man in his fifties or sixties who received an inactivated influenza vaccine. The material sequenced was PBMCs from blood, taken 21 months after vaccination. The chain carries TRBV29-1 and TRBJ2-3, with a weak D call TRBD2 (6 bases). CDR3 amino acids: CSVEASDHTDTQYF. The CDR3 DNA reads as TGCAGCGTTGAGGCTAGCGACCATACAGATACGCAGTATTTT.